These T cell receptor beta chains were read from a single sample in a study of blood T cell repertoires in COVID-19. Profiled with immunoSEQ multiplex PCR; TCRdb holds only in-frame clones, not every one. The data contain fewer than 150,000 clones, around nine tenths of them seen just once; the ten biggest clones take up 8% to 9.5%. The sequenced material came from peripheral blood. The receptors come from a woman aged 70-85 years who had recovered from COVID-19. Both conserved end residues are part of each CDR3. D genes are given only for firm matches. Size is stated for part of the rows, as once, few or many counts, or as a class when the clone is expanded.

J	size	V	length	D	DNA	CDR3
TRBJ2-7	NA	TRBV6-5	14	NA	TGTGCCAGCAGGGTACGGGACATGTACTACGAGCAGTACTTC	CASRVRDMYYEQYF
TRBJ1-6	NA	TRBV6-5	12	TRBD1	TGTGCCAGCACCGGACAGGGTCCACCCCTCCACTTT	CASTGQGPPLHF
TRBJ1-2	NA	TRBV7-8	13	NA	TGTGCCAGCAGCTTGGGAGGTGGCTATGGCTACACCTTC	CASSLGGGYGYTF
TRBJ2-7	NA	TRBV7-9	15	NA	TGTGCCAGCAGCTTAGGACTACCTGGCTACTACGAGCAGTACTTC	CASSLGLPGYYEQYF
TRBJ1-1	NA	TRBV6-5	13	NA	TGTGCCAGCAGTCGAGGGCTCGTCACTGAAGCTTTCTTT	CASSRGLVTEAFF
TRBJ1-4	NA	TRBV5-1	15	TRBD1	TGCGCCAGCAGCTTGGGACAGGGATTTAATGAAAAACTGTTTTTT	CASSLGQGFNEKLFF
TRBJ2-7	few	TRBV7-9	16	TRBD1	TGTGCCAGCAGCTGGGGAAGGGCAGGGGGTATTTACGAGCAGTACTTC	CASSWGRAGGIYEQYF
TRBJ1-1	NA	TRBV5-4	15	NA	TGTGCCAGCAGCTTGGGAAGGGACATGAACACTGAAGCTTTCTTT	CASSLGRDMNTEAFF
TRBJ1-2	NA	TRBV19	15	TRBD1	TGTGCCAGTAGTCCCAAATCGGACAGGGGCGTTGGCTACACCTTC	CASSPKSDRGVGYTF
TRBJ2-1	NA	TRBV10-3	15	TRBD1	TGTGCCATCAGCGGGGACAGGGATCTAGGGGATGAGCAGTTCTTC	CAISGDRDLGDEQFF
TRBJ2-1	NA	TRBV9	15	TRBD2	TGTGCCAGCAGCGTAGGGATAGCGGGAGTTAGCGAGCAGTTCTTC	CASSVGIAGVSEQFF
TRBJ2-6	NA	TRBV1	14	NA	TGCACCAGCAGCCAAGACGGAGATCCCAACGTCCTGACTTTC	CTSSQDGDPNVLTF
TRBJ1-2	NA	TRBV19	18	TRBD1	TGTGCCAGTAGTATAGAGTGGGGACAGGGCGACCGATTGTCTGGCTACACCTTC	CASSIEWGQGDRLSGYTF
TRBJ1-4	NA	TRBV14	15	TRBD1	TGTGCCAGCAGCCTCTCGGGACAGGGGGTTGAAAAACTGTTTTTT	CASSLSGQGVEKLFF
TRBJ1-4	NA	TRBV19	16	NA	TGTGCCAGTAGTCTCCTCAGGGATGCAACTAATGAAAAACTGTTTTTT	CASSLLRDATNEKLFF
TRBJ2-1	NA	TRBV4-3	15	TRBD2	TGCGCCAGCAGCCAAAGGGGCGGGGGGGTTTTAGAGCAGTTCTTC	CASSQRGGGVLEQFF
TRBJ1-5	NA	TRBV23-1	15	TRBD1	TGCGCCAGCATCCTGGAGACAGGGCCCAATCAGCCCCAGCATTTT	CASILETGPNQPQHF
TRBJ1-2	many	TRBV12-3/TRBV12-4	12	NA	TGTGCCAGCAGTTTGAGCACTCTTGGCTACACCTTC	CASSLSTLGYTF
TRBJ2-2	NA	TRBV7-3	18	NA	TGTGCCAGCAGCTTAAGCCCCTCGGCGGAGTTGAACACCGGGGAGCTGTTTTTT	CASSLSPSAELNTGELFF
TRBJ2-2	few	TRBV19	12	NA	TGTGCCAGTACCCGCCGCGGCGGGGAGCTGTTTTTT	CASTRRGGELFF
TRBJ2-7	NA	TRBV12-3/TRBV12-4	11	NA	TGTGCCAGCAGTTTTCGGGACGAGCAGTACTTC	CASSFRDEQYF
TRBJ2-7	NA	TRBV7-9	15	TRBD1	TGTGCCAGCAGCACCGACAGGGGGCTTGTATACGAGCAGTACTTC	CASSTDRGLVYEQYF